The 2 T cell receptor beta chains given below trace back to one sample, sequenced in a study of memory CD4+ T cells and cytomegalovirus serostatus. The data were produced by immunoSEQ multiplex PCR, yet TCRdb's version contains in-frame clones alone and is incomplete. There are about 82,000 clones in the sample; approximately 80% occur only once, and around 0.77% lies in the top ten. The sort gate was single viable CD3+CD4+CD8-CD45RO+ cells for memory CD4+ T cells. The sequencing input was memory CD4+ T cells from blood. These receptors originate from an adult in good health and CMV-seronegative.

The chain recombines TRBV18 with TRBJ1-6; TRBD1 matches 8 bases. The ends lost 6 bases at V and 6 bases at J; junction bases unmatched: 4. From germline, CDR1 is KGHSH and CDR2 LQKENI. There are 14 residues in the CDR3. This chain's CDR3 is CASSSDRGNSPLHF. In nucleotides, the CDR3 is TGTGCCAGCTCGTCAGACAGGGGTAATTCACCCCTCCACTTT.

In its sample, this clone was seen a few times. The chain links TRBV20-1 to TRBJ2-1; D unresolved. From germline, CDR1 is DFQATT and CDR2 SNEGSKA (reference sequence). CDR3 size: 11 residues. Between the trimmed V and J ends, which lost 3 bases and 3 bases, there was a span of 3 bases. The CDR3 DNA sequence: TGCAGTGCTAGCGACTACAATGAGCAGTTCTTC. Encoded protein: CSASDYNEQFF.